This entry lists 26 T cell receptor beta chains sequenced from one sample in a study of blood T cells in healthy people across ages. Alongside a J-beta primer mix, a sample-barcoded 5' primer served in a second PCR lasting about 7 to 11 cycles. One entry per CDR3 protein results from TCRdb running MiXCR on the 5' RACE reads. In the table there are some 1.1 million distinct CDR3 sequences, around two fifths of which are singletons. The sequencing input was blood. These receptor sequences come from a man aged 18 to 30 in good health.

This clonotype was recorded many times. The rearrangement joins TRBV2 to TRBJ2-1; perhaps TRBD2 as D (5 bases). This CDR3 has 14 residues. In germline, CDR1 is SNHLY, CDR2 FYNNEI. The ends were cut back, 7 bases at V and 7 bases at J, with 17 bases in the middle. In DNA, the CDR3 is TGTGCCAGCAAGGCTAGCAGGCTTACAAATGAGCAGTTCTTC. This encodes CASKASRLTNEQFF. The complete variable domain, with remaining parts taken from reference TRBV2 and TRBJ2-1, reads EPEVTQTPSHQVTQMGQEVILRCVPISNHLYFYWYRQILGQKVEFLVSFYNNEISEKSEIFDDQFSVERPDGSNFTLKIRSTKLEDSAMYFCASKASRLTNEQFFGPGTRLTVL.

The chain carries TRBV10-3 and TRBJ1-5; weak D call: TRBD1 (6 bases). This CDR3 is built from 13 residues. The V end lost 2 bases, the J end lost 6 bases, and 8 bases lay between the germline ends. In germline, CDR1 is ENHRY, CDR2 SYGVKD. This CDR3 reads CAISERGVQPQHF. CDR3 nucleotides: TGTGCCATCAGTGAGAGGGGGGTTCAGCCCCAGCATTTT.

This clonotype appeared a few times. This chain joins TRBV20-1 and TRBJ2-1, with TRBD2 as a possible D gene (5 bases). V gave up 5 bases and J gave up 1 base, with 9 bases separating them. CDR1 and CDR2 from the germline V gene are DFQATT and SNEGSKA (reference sequence). The CDR3 extends over 13 amino acids. The CDR3 DNA follows: TGCAGTGCTCTGCGGGCTTCCTACAATGAGCAGTTCTTC. This encodes CSALRASYNEQFF.

This clonotype was detected many times. J is TRBJ1-5 and V is TRBV20-1, with TRBD1 matching 9 bases. This CDR3 comprises 14 residues. Germline-derived CDR1 and CDR2 are DFQATT and SNEGSKA (reference sequence). The ends lost 5 bases at V and 5 bases at J; junction bases unmatched: 7. The CDR3 nucleotides read TGCAGTGCTTCAACAGGGGGCAGCGATCAGCCCCAGCATTTT. Translation: CSASTGGSDQPQHF.

CDR3 in amino acids: CASSDGSTGELFF. Written as DNA, the CDR3 is TGTGCCAGCAGTGACGGGAGCACCGGGGAGCTGTTTTTT. V gene TRBV6-5 combines with J gene TRBJ2-2, with TRBD2 as a possible D gene (6 bases). V was shortened by 5 bases and J by 4 bases, with 8 bases between the two germline ends. The CDR3 runs 13 residues. Germline CDR1 MNHEY, CDR2 SVGAGI.

This clonotype appeared a few times. The V call is TRBV20-1, the J call TRBJ1-4, with 7 bases fitting TRBD1. V lost 5 bases to trimming and J lost 0 bases; unmatched junction nucleotides: 15. In germline, CDR1 is DFQATT, CDR2 SNEGSKA (reference sequence). This CDR3 has 18 residues. Written as DNA, the CDR3 is TGCAGTGCTCCAGCACCTCCGGGACAGCTGACAACTAATGAAAAACTGTTTTTT. Translating it yields CSAPAPPGQLTTNEKLFF.

This clonotype showed up just a few times. The CDR3 region has the DNA TGTGCCAGCAGCTTAATAGGAGGGGGGAGTTGGACTGAAGCTTTCTTT. Encoded protein: CASSLIGGGSWTEAFF. The chain joins TRBV7-8 to TRBJ1-1; D possibly corresponds to TRBD1 (6 bases). The V end lost 2 bases, the J end lost 5 bases, and 18 bases lay between the germline ends. The CDR3 runs 16 residues. Germline CDR1 and CDR2: SGHVS and FQNEAQ.

V gene TRBV6-2 or TRBV6-3 combines with J gene TRBJ1-5; D call uncertain. The CDR3 is 16 amino acids. Trimming stripped 6 bases from V and 3 bases from J, with 18 bases between. Germline-derived CDR1 and CDR2 are MNHEY and SVGEGT. CDR3 region: CASSPRPAELNQPQHF. The DNA for the CDR3 is TGTGCCAGCAGCCCCCGGCCAGCAGAACTCAATCAGCCCCAGCATTTT.

The chain combines TRBV14 with TRBJ2-2; TRBD2 is a possible D gene (6 bases). V gave up 0 bases and J gave up 5 bases, with 13 bases separating them. This CDR3 region has 16 residues. CDR1 and CDR2 from the germline V gene are SGHDN and FVKESK. CDR3 nucleotides: TGTGCCAGCAGCCAAGAGGAGGGGTTCTATACCGGGGAGCTGTTTTTT. Protein: CASSQEEGFYTGELFF.

This clonotype was counted ten times or more. This chain joins TRBV6-6 and TRBJ1-2; 7 bases align to TRBD1. V lost 2 bases, J lost 7 bases, and 4 bases stayed unmatched. The CDR3 covers 13 residues. Per the germline V gene, CDR1 is MNHNY and CDR2 is SVGAGI (reference sequence). The CDR3 loop reads CASSYTTGIGYTF. CDR3 in DNA: TGTGCCAGCAGTTACACGACAGGGATTGGCTACACCTTC.

The chain recombines TRBV2 with TRBJ2-2; 7 nucleotides align to TRBD1. V lost 10 bases and J lost 6; bases outside the gene matches: 8. Germline V gene data show CDR1 as SNHLY and CDR2 as FYNNEI. The CDR3 has 13 residues. The CDR3 sequence is CATRGQGAGELFF. CDR3 nucleotide sequence: TGTGCCACCAGAGGTCAGGGGGCCGGGGAGCTGTTTTTT.

This CDR3 reads CAIEGRRSGANVLTF. As DNA, the CDR3 is TGTGCCATCGAGGGCAGACGCTCTGGGGCCAACGTCCTGACTTTC. This chain links TRBV10-3 with TRBJ2-6, with D possibly being TRBD2 (5 bases). This CDR3 contains 15 residues. V shed 8 bases and J shed 0 bases, with 11 bases lying between them. Per the germline V gene, CDR1 is ENHRY and CDR2 is SYGVKD.

This rearrangement joins TRBV20-1 to TRBJ1-5; D not resolved. V dropped 2 bases and J dropped 0 bases, with 14 bases sitting between them. The CDR3 loop spans 16 amino acids. Germline lookup yields CDR1 DFQATT and CDR2 SNEGSKA (reference sequence). CDR3 sequence: CSARRVLGNSNQPQHF. The CDR3 DNA is TGCAGTGCTAGACGGGTTCTAGGGAATAGCAATCAGCCCCAGCATTTT.

The rearrangement links TRBV12-3 or TRBV12-4 to TRBJ1-5; 8 positions match TRBD1. This CDR3 region has 15 residues. V was clipped by 6 bases and J by 2 bases; unmatched bases: 6. CDR3 protein: CASSGTGLGNQPQHF. DNA for the CDR3: TGTGCCAGCAGCGGGACAGGTTTGGGCAATCAGCCCCAGCATTTT.

V is TRBV4-2 and J is TRBJ1-4, with a possible D match to TRBD1 (5 bases). Germline V gene sequence: CDR1 LGHNA, CDR2 YNFKEQ. The ends were cut back, 0 bases at V and 4 bases at J, with 12 bases in the middle. The CDR3 runs to 16 residues. The CDR3 bases are TGTGCCAGCAGCCAAGAAACACAAAGGGGTAATGAAAAACTGTTTTTT. Translated: CASSQETQRGNEKLFF.

V usage is TRBV20-1 and J usage is TRBJ1-1; D might be TRBD1 (5 bases). The CDR3 has 12 residues. The V end lost 8 bases, the J end lost 4 bases, and 14 bases lay between the germline ends. Germline values: CDR1 DFQATT, CDR2 SNEGSKA (reference sequence). This chain's CDR3 is CSTRGEGTEAFF. DNA for the CDR3: TGCAGTACCAGAGGGGAGGGCACTGAAGCTTTCTTT.

CDR3 nucleotides: TGTGCCAGCAGTTTATGGACAGTTAAGAACACTGAAGCTTTCTTT. Amino acid sequence: CASSLWTVKNTEAFF. The rearrangement joins TRBV28 to TRBJ1-1; tentative D call: TRBD1 (5 bases). Deletions cut 0 bases from V and 1 base from J, with 9 bases between. The CDR3 covers 15 residues. The germline V gene encodes CDR1 MDHEN and CDR2 SYDVKM. Using reference TRBV28 and TRBJ1-1 for the parts outside the CDR3, the full variable domain is DVKVTQSSRYLVKRTGEKVFLECVQDMDHENMFWYRQDPGLGLRLIYFSYDVKMKEKGDIPEGYSVSREKKERFSLILESASTNQTSMYLCASSLWTVKNTEAFFGQGTRLTVV.

This clonotype has only a few counts. J is TRBJ1-1 and V is TRBV6-5; D might be TRBD1 (5 bases). The CDR3 runs 14 residues. Germline V gene data show CDR1 as MNHEY and CDR2 as SVGAGI. Deletions cut 2 bases from V and 6 bases from J, with 13 bases between. CDR3 nucleotides: TGTGCCAGCAGTTACGGGGGTGGGAAGGCTGAAGCTTTCTTT. Its translation: CASSYGGGKAEAFF.

This clonotype appeared a few times. The J gene is TRBJ1-5, the V gene TRBV6-6; D uncertain. V lost 1 base and J lost 7, with 20 bases in between. CDR1 and CDR2 from the germline V gene are MNHNY and SVGAGI (reference sequence). This CDR3 has 17 residues. The CDR3 DNA is TGTGCCAGCAGTTACTATTCCGAGACCTCCAACCGACAGCCCCAGCATTTT. Translating gives CASSYYSETSNRQPQHF.

This clonotype was seen only a few times. The genes are TRBV6-4 and TRBJ2-3; D uncertain. Deletions cut 5 bases from V and 2 bases from J, with 8 bases between. The CDR3 is 13 residues long. CDR1 is MRHNA and CDR2 is SNTAGT in the germline V gene. The CDR3 reads CASSSDDTDTQYF. In nucleotides, the CDR3 is TGTGCCAGCAGTTCAGATGACACAGATACGCAGTATTTT.

This clonotype was found many times. This chain connects TRBV7-2 to TRBJ2-1; D ambiguous. The CDR3 has 15 residues. Germline V gene data show CDR1 as SGHTA and CDR2 as FQGNSA. V lost 0 bases and J lost 4, with 10 bases in between. CDR3 loop: CASSLAAGPYNEQFF. The CDR3 DNA reads as TGTGCCAGCAGCTTAGCGGCAGGTCCTTACAATGAGCAGTTCTTC.

The gene calls are TRBV6-5 and TRBJ2-3; 9 bases map to TRBD1. V trimming: 8 bases; J trimming: 0 bases; junction bases outside the gene matches: 6. The CDR3 sequence is 15 residues long. Germline lookup yields CDR1 MNHEY and CDR2 SVGAGI. The CDR3 bases are TGTGCCAGCGGTTGGACAGGGGCAAGCACAGATACGCAGTATTTT. Amino acids: CASGWTGASTDTQYF.

This clonotype was picked up a small number of times. This chain connects TRBV6-2 or TRBV6-3 to TRBJ1-5, with D possibly TRBD1 on 5 matching bases. V lost 7 bases to trimming and J lost 4 bases, with 20 bases between them. This CDR3 region has 16 residues. Germline CDR1 reads MNHEY; CDR2 reads SVGEGT. The CDR3 DNA reads as TGTGCCAGCACCCGGACCGAGACAGCGGTAAATCAGCCCCAGCATTTT. It specifies CASTRTETAVNQPQHF.

This chain joins TRBV7-9 and TRBJ2-6; D call uncertain. Trimming removed 5 bases at V and 0 bases at J, with 8 bases between. This CDR3 spans 15 amino acids. CDR1 SEHNR and CDR2 FQNEAQ come from the germline V gene (reference sequence). The DNA of the CDR3 is TGTGCCAGCAGCAGACGGGTCTCTGGGGCCAACGTCCTGACTTTC. Translated: CASSRRVSGANVLTF.

This clonotype occurred a few times. The chain carries TRBV12-3 or TRBV12-4 and TRBJ1-2, with D possibly being TRBD1 (5 bases). This CDR3 comprises 14 residues. Trimming stripped 5 bases from V and 8 bases from J, with 18 bases between. CDR3: CASSVRDHRGGYTF. The CDR3 DNA reads as TGTGCCAGCAGTGTTAGGGACCACCGAGGGGGCTACACCTTC.

The sample holds a few counts of this clonotype. The V call is TRBV12-5, the J call TRBJ2-7; TRBD1 aligns across 8 bases. CDR3 size: 14 residues. In germline, CDR1 is LGHNT, CDR2 FRNRAP. V shed 5 bases and J 3 bases; nucleotides not matched to a gene: 6. DNA for the CDR3: TGTGCTAGTGGTCAGACAGGGGCCTACTACGAGCAGTACTTC. Protein sequence: CASGQTGAYYEQYF. Together with reference TRBV12-5 and TRBJ2-7, the CDR3 gives the full variable domain: DARVTQTPRHKVTEMGQEVTMRCQPILGHNTVFWYRQTMMQGLELLAYFRNRAPLDDSGMPKDRFSAEMPDATLATLKIQPSEPRDSAVYFCASGQTGAYYEQYFGPGTRLTVT.